Detailed here is one T cell receptor (beta chain). The CDR3 is 14 amino acids. V was trimmed by 0 bases and J by 3 bases, leaving 9 bases between them. Per germline, CDR1 LGHNA and CDR2 YSLEER. Repertoires were generated with immunoSEQ multiplex PCR, while TCRdb's copy carries only in-frame clones and drops some. The table has nearly 90,000 clones, roughly 88% seen once. The data belong to a study of blood T cell repertoires in COVID-19. The receptor comes from a man younger than 35 with COVID-19, enrolled during active disease. The rearrangement joins TRBV4-3 to TRBJ2-7; D is unclear. Sequences were obtained from peripheral blood. CDR3 DNA: TGCGCCAGCAGCCAAGATAGGCAGGTCTACGAGCAGTACTTC. This translates into CASSQDRQVYEQYF.